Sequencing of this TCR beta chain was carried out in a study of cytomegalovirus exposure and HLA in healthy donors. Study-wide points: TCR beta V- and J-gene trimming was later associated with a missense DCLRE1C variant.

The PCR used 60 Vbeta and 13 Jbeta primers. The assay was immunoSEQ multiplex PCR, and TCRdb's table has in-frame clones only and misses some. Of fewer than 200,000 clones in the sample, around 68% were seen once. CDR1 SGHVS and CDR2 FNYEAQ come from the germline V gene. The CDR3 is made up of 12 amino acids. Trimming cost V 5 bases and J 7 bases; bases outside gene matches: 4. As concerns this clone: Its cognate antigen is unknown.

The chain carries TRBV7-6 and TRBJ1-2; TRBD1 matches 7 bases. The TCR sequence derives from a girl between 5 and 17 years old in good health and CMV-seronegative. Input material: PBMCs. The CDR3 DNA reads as TGTGCCAGCAGCGAAACAGGGGCTGGCTACACCTTC. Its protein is CASSETGAGYTF.